One and the same sample provided the 29 T cell receptor beta chains below, sequenced in a study of T cells in Graves' hyperthyroidism and ophthalmopathy. RNA transcripts served as the template for amplifying TCR beta CDR3 regions. The TCR CDR3 was amplified in a first-round RT-PCR using the HTBI primer set. TCRdb re-analysed the multiplex PCR reads in MiXCR, keeping a single row per CDR3 protein. The sample consists of 550,000 to 650,000 distinct CDR3 sequences, approximately 15% of them appearing once. The sequenced sample was blood. The receptors here all came from a woman in her 30s with Graves' hyperthyroidism that later progressed to Graves' ophthalmopathy.

The sample holds a few counts of this clonotype. V is TRBV4-2 and J is TRBJ1-5; D gene uncertain. The V end lost 1 base, the J end lost 2 bases, and 12 bases lay between the germline ends. The CDR3 length is 16 residues. From germline, CDR1 is LGHNA and CDR2 YNFKEQ. The CDR3 loop reads CASSQVASWGNQPQHF. The CDR3 coding sequence is TGTGCCAGCAGCCAAGTGGCTTCCTGGGGCAATCAGCCCCAGCATTTT.

V gene TRBV6-1 combines with J gene TRBJ1-3; D is unclear. This CDR3 has 15 residues. The V gene lost 6 bases and the J gene lost 0 bases, with 12 bases spanning the gap. The germline V gene has CDR1 MNHNS and CDR2 SASEGT. The CDR3 DNA reads TGTGCCAGCAGGTCACTATCGAGCTCTGGAAACACCATATATTTT. Translation: CASRSLSSSGNTIYF.

This clonotype came up many times. The chain combines TRBV29-1 with TRBJ2-7, with 10 bases identical to TRBD1. Trimming removed 6 bases from V and 6 bases from J; junction bases left unmatched: 5. Germline CDR1 and CDR2: SQVTM and ANQGSEA. This CDR3 region has 12 residues. The CDR3 DNA reads as TGCAGCGTCGGGACAGGGGCGGGCGAGCAGTACTTC. It encodes CSVGTGAGEQYF.

There are many counts of this clonotype. The gene calls are TRBV28 and TRBJ1-4, with no clear D. The CDR3 totals 14 residues. With 6 bases removed from V and 0 bases from J, the gap between germline ends came to 8 bases. Germline CDR1 is MDHEN and CDR2 is SYDVKM. CDR3 amino acids: CASREGATNEKLFF. CDR3 sequence (DNA): TGTGCCAGCAGGGAGGGCGCAACTAATGAAAAACTGTTTTTT.

This clonotype has more than one count but fewer than ten. In DNA form, the CDR3 reads TGTGCCAGTAGTATCGGACAGGGGAATTCACCCCTCCACTTT. Protein product: CASSIGQGNSPLHF. This chain uses TRBV19 with TRBJ1-6, with 9 bases identical to TRBD1. V was clipped by 3 bases and J by 7 bases; unmatched bases: 1. Germline assignment: CDR1 LNHDA and CDR2 SQIVND (reference sequence). This CDR3 is 14 amino acids long.

This clonotype was observed at least ten times. The chain has TRBV5-1 and TRBJ2-3, with a weak D call TRBD2 (6 bases). CDR1 and CDR2 from the germline V gene are SGHRS and YFSETQ. Trimming removed 6 bases from V and 1 base from J, with 9 bases in between. This CDR3 region has 13 residues. CDR3 in amino acids: CASTASGTDTQYF. As DNA, the CDR3 is TGCGCCAGCACGGCTAGCGGCACAGATACGCAGTATTTT. Full variable domain (remainder filled in from reference TRBV5-1 and TRBJ2-3): KAGVTQTPRYLIKTRGQQVTLSCSPISGHRSVSWYQQTPGQGLQFLFEYFSETQRNKGNFPGRFSGRQFSNSRSEMNVSTLELGDSALYLCASTASGTDTQYFGPGTRLTVL.

This clonotype was detected many times. This rearrangement joins TRBV7-2 to TRBJ1-5, with D unresolved. The germline V gene encodes CDR1 SGHTA and CDR2 FQGNSA. V dropped 1 base and J dropped 7 bases, with 8 bases sitting between them. The CDR3 length is 13 residues. CDR3 sequence (DNA): TGTGCCAGCAGCTTAGAACGGTGGCAGCCCCAGCATTTT. Protein product: CASSLERWQPQHF.

The table lists this clonotype with many counts. The V and J genes are TRBV30 and TRBJ1-5; D unresolved. The CDR3 loop spans 14 amino acids. Germline V CDR1 and CDR2: GTSNPN, SVGIG (reference sequence). Trimming pared 3 bases from V and 0 bases from J, leaving 9 bases between. The CDR3 coding sequence is TGTGCCTGGAGCCGTCGGAATAGCAATCAGCCCCAGCATTTT. It translates to CAWSRRNSNQPQHF.

This clonotype was recorded at least ten times. The gene calls are TRBV12-3 or TRBV12-4 and TRBJ2-5; TRBD2 aligns across 15 bases. V lost 5 bases, J lost 4 bases, and 8 bases stayed unmatched. The CDR3 spans 17 residues. DNA of the CDR3: TGTGCCAGCAGTCAAAAACCGGGACTAGCGGGAGGAGAGACCCAGTACTTC. It yields the protein CASSQKPGLAGGETQYF.

This clonotype was recorded only once. This chain links TRBV30 with TRBJ1-3, with D possibly TRBD1 on 5 matching bases. This CDR3 has 13 amino acids. The germline V and J ends were trimmed by 2 bases and 4 bases, with 9 bases remaining between them. Germline CDR1 and CDR2: GTSNPN and SVGIG (reference sequence). The CDR3, as DNA: TGTGCCTGGAGTCTCTGGGGGGGAAACACCATATATTTT. Residues: CAWSLWGGNTIYF.

Many counts were recorded for this clonotype. The chain is built from TRBV7-9 and TRBJ2-7, with D perhaps matching TRBD1 or TRBD2 (5 bases each). The CDR3 length is 15 residues. Trimming pared 4 bases from V and 3 bases from J, leaving 16 bases between. Germline V gene data show CDR1 as SEHNR and CDR2 as FQNEAQ (reference sequence). CDR3: CASSSEGSWNYEQYF. Written as DNA, the CDR3 is TGTGCCAGCAGCTCCGAGGGGAGCTGGAACTACGAGCAGTACTTC.

The V gene is TRBV19, the J gene TRBJ2-5; 8 bases fit TRBD1. The germline V gene has CDR1 LNHDA and CDR2 SQIVND (reference sequence). V dropped 6 bases and J dropped 5; count of bases not matched to a gene: 5. The length of the CDR3 is 13 residues. The CDR3 DNA reads TGTGCCAGTAGGGGCCGGGACAGGGAGACCCAGTACTTC. Translation: CASRGRDRETQYF.

The rearrangement uses TRBV12-3 or TRBV12-4 and TRBJ2-3, with D tentatively TRBD1 or TRBD2 (5 bases each). V was trimmed by 7 bases and J by 4 bases, leaving 9 bases between them. The CDR3 is 12 amino acids. The CDR3 loop reads CASKLGADTQYF. The CDR3 DNA reads TGTGCCAGCAAACTAGGGGCAGATACGCAGTATTTT.

This clonotype was recorded a few times. This may come from a read error, since a much larger clone is one base off. This chain joins TRBV11-2 and TRBJ2-5, with TRBD2 matching over 13 bases. This CDR3 is built from 17 residues. The germline V gene has CDR1 SGHAT and CDR2 FQNNGV. V shed 5 bases and J 4 bases; nucleotides not matched to a gene: 10. The CDR3 is CASSPGLAGVFRETQYF. The CDR3 DNA follows: TGTGCCAGCAGCCCTGGACTAGCGGGAGTATTTCGAGAGACCCAGTACTTC.

CDR3 DNA sequence: TGTGCCTGGAGTGTATCGAGGACACCTAGCTCTGGAAACACCATATATTTT. It translates to CAWSVSRTPSSGNTIYF. The chain has TRBV30 and TRBJ1-3; the D gene is possibly TRBD1 (5 bases). The length of the CDR3 is 17 residues. V lost 0 bases to trimming and J lost 0 bases, with 15 bases between them. Germline-derived CDR1 and CDR2 are GTSNPN and SVGIG (reference sequence).

This clonotype was counted at least ten times. The rearrangement uses TRBV5-1 and TRBJ2-3, with TRBD2 matching over 8 bases. The V segment lost 5 bases and the J segment 4 bases; nucleotides outside the gene matches: 6. In germline, CDR1 is SGHRS, CDR2 YFSETQ. This CDR3 is built from 14 residues. The CDR3 coding sequence is TGCGCCAGCAGTTCATCGGGACTAGCAGATACGCAGTATTTT. Its protein product is CASSSSGLADTQYF.

In this sample, this clonotype turned up a few times. V gene TRBV27 combines with J gene TRBJ2-7, with D maybe TRBD1 (5 bases). CDR3 length: 13 residues. Germline CDR1 and CDR2: MNHEY and SMNVEV (reference sequence). Trimming cost V 4 bases and J 6 bases, with 13 bases left between them. The CDR3 here is CASSSEQVFEQYF. CDR3 nucleotides: TGTGCCAGCAGTTCCGAACAGGTTTTCGAGCAGTACTTC.

This clonotype was seen just once. A much more abundant neighbour one base away suggests this may be a read error. The rearrangement uses TRBV12-5 and TRBJ2-3; D call uncertain. Per germline, CDR1 LGHNT and CDR2 FRNRAP. The length of the CDR3 is 13 residues. Written as DNA, the CDR3 is TGTGCTAGTGGACGAACATCTTCAGATACGCGGTATTTT. It yields the protein CASGRTSSDTRYF.

This clonotype was picked up many times. The genes are TRBV3-1 and TRBJ2-7; D is ambiguous. The V gene lost 4 bases and the J gene lost 1 base, with 14 bases spanning the gap. The CDR3 has 15 amino acids. Germline V gives CDR1 LGHDT, CDR2 YNNKEL (reference sequence). The DNA of the CDR3 is TGTGCCAGCAGCCCCCAAGGTGGCTTATCCTACGAGCAGTACTTC. This sequence encodes CASSPQGGLSYEQYF.

This clonotype was counted ten times or more. V usage is TRBV11-2 and J usage is TRBJ2-1; perhaps TRBD2 as D (7 bases). Germline CDR1 is SGHAT and CDR2 is FQNNGV. CDR3 size: 14 residues. Trimming pared 3 bases from V and 6 bases from J, leaving 12 bases between. The DNA of the CDR3 is TGTGCCAGCAGCTTGGGGGGGGGGCGCAATGAGCAGTTCTTC. Its translation: CASSLGGGRNEQFF.

Comments on this clonotype: One end of the junction varies from germline; a read error may be responsible. The V gene is TRBV18, the J gene TRBJ2-7, with D maybe TRBD2 (7 bases). Germline CDR1 KGHSH, CDR2 LQKENI. The CDR3 extends over 13 amino acids. Here the CDR3 reads CASSPGSGGEQSF. The CDR3 DNA sequence: TGTGCCAGCTCACCAGGGTCGGGGGGCGAGCAGTCCTTC.

This clonotype was counted ten times or more. The rearrangement joins TRBV12-3 or TRBV12-4 to TRBJ2-7; TRBD2 agrees at 9 bases. The CDR3 is made up of 15 amino acids. V lost 3 bases to trimming and J lost 4 bases; unmatched junction nucleotides: 7. The CDR3 region is CASSLSLSGGYEQYF. In DNA, the CDR3 is TGTGCCAGCAGTTTGTCCCTTAGCGGGGGATACGAGCAGTACTTC.

The chain uses TRBV18 and TRBJ1-1; D unresolved. V was pared by 1 base and J by 1 base, with 13 bases between. Looked up from germline, CDR1 is KGHSH and CDR2 is LQKENI. There are 16 residues in the CDR3. The CDR3 loop reads CASSPQRRTGNTEAFF. The CDR3 DNA follows: TGTGCCAGCTCACCACAGCGTCGGACGGGGAACACTGAAGCTTTCTTT.

This clonotype was picked up many times. V and J are TRBV20-1 and TRBJ1-2; no clear D gene. Germline V gives CDR1 DFQATT, CDR2 SNEGSKA (reference sequence). Trimming cost V 3 bases and J 4 bases, with 9 bases left between them. The CDR3 covers 12 residues. In DNA, the CDR3 is TGCAGTGCTAGTGTCAGCAGCTATGGCTACACCTTC. Protein sequence: CSASVSSYGYTF.

Only a few counts were recorded for this clonotype. The chain recombines TRBV12-3 or TRBV12-4 with TRBJ2-3, with 8 bases matching TRBD1. The CDR3 length is 15 residues. V lost 6 bases to trimming and J lost 2 bases; unmatched junction nucleotides: 7. The CDR3 protein is CASSPGQGYTDTQYF. DNA for the CDR3: TGTGCCAGCAGCCCCGGACAGGGATACACAGATACGCAGTATTTT.

This clonotype was counted many times. V usage is TRBV6-1 and J usage is TRBJ2-7; no firm D call. Between the trimmed V and J ends, which lost 4 bases and 4 bases, there was a span of 11 bases. This CDR3 spans 13 amino acids. Germline-derived CDR1 and CDR2 are MNHNS and SASEGT. The chain's CDR3 is CASSGPDAYEQYF. The CDR3 nucleotides are TGTGCCAGCAGTGGCCCAGACGCGTACGAGCAGTACTTC.

This clonotype was seen ten or more times. The rearrangement uses TRBV18 and TRBJ2-3, with no clear D. CDR3 length equals 16 residues. The V and J ends lost 2 bases and 0 bases respectively, with 12 bases between them. Germline values: CDR1 KGHSH, CDR2 LQKENI. CDR3: CASSPNALPSTDTQYF. The DNA for the CDR3 is TGTGCCAGCTCACCAAACGCTTTGCCGAGCACAGATACGCAGTATTTT.

J is TRBJ2-7 and V is TRBV5-1, with 7 bases aligning to TRBD1. Germline CDR1 and CDR2: SGHRS and YFSETQ. CDR3 size: 13 residues. V lost 4 bases, J lost 7 bases, and 8 bases stayed unmatched. CDR3 amino acids: CASSGDSFGEQYF. Here the CDR3 DNA reads TGCGCCAGCAGCGGGGACAGTTTTGGGGAGCAGTACTTC.

In DNA, the CDR3 is TGTGCCAGCAGCCAAGCCGGGGTCAGCTCCTACGAGCAGTACTTC. Translated: CASSQAGVSSYEQYF. The chain is built from TRBV3-1 and TRBJ2-7; a weak D match, TRBD2 (5 bases). V lost 1 base, J lost 0 bases, and 10 bases lay in between. This CDR3 region has 15 residues. The V gene's germline CDR1 is LGHDT and CDR2 YNNKEL (reference sequence).